This T cell receptor beta chain was found in a study of CD8 T cells in Susac syndrome. Across the study: Within the group of sequenced Susac syndrome patients, six had active disease and eight were in remission.

Germline V CDR1 and CDR2: LNHNV, YYDKDF (reference sequence). V was cut by 0 bases and J by 6 bases, with 16 bases left in between. The CDR3 is made up of 16 amino acids. Sequencing of TCR beta was undertaken in CD8+ and CD4+ T cells derived from blood. In the case of this clonotype: Its specificity is not known.

Reverse transcription of about 0.45 to 1 ug RNA was performed with random hexamers. With immunoSEQ multiplex PCR, TCR beta CDR3 was amplified across 54 Vbeta and 13 Jbeta. Using its own MiXCR run on the immunoSEQ multiplex PCR reads, TCRdb lists one record per CDR3 protein. The data show about 150,000 distinct CDR3 sequences, approximately 95% seen once. General observations from the study: CD4+ repertoires of Susac syndrome patients lacked detectable clonal expansion.

The sample consisted of CD4+ T cells from PBMCs. This receptor was taken from a human donor with Susac syndrome. The J gene is TRBJ2-3, the V gene TRBV15; the D is unclear. CDR3 amino acids: CATSRDKGNLRDTQYF. The CDR3 coding sequence is TGTGCCACCAGCAGAGATAAGGGCAACCTCCGGGATACGCAGTATTTT.